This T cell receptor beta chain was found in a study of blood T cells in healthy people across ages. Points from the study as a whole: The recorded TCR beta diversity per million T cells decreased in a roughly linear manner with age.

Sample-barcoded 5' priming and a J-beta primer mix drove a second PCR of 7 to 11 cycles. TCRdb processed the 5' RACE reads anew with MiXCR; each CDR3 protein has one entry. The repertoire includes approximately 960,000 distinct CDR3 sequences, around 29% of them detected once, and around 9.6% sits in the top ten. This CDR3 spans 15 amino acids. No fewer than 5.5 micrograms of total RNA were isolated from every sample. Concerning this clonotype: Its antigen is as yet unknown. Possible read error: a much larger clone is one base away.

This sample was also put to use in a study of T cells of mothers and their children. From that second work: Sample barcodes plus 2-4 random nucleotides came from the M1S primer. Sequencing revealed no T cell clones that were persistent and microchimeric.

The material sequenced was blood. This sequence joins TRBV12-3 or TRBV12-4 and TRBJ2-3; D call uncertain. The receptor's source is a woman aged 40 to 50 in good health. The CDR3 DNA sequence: TGTACCAGCAGCTCCTCGGCAGTTAGCACAGATACGCAGTATTTT. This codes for CTSSSSAVSTDTQYF.